The 30 T cell receptor beta chains below all came from one sample that was sequenced in a study of blood T cell repertoires in COVID-19. The table came from immunoSEQ multiplex PCR; TCRdb's copy has only in-frame clones and leaves some out. The sample has roughly 75,000 clones; about 93% are singletons. The sequenced material came from peripheral blood. These receptors were collected from a human donor in a cohort sampled during active COVID-19.

Concerning this clone: A read error may produce the germline difference seen at one junction end. The chain couples TRBV12-3 or TRBV12-4 to TRBJ1-2; TRBD1 matches 9 bases. The CDR3 is made up of 13 amino acids. The CDR3 nucleotides read TGTGCCAGCAGTTTAGCGGGGGACAGGGAGAGTGGCTTC. It specifies CASSLAGDRESGF.

This clone was observed a handful of times. This chain joins TRBV2 and TRBJ2-7; 10 bases agree with TRBD2. V gave up 6 bases and J gave up 4 bases; unmatched junction bases: 12. Germline assignment: CDR1 SNHLY and CDR2 FYNNEI. The CDR3 sequence is 16 residues long. As DNA, the CDR3 is TGTGCCAGCAGCAAACTAGCGGGGAGAGCCGATTACGAGCAGTACTTC. Its translation is CASSKLAGRADYEQYF.

This chain links TRBV14 with TRBJ2-1; TRBD1 might be the D (5 bases). V lost 1 base to trimming and J lost 9 bases, with 13 bases between them. This CDR3 comprises 14 residues. Per the germline V gene, CDR1 is SGHDN and CDR2 is FVKESK. The CDR3 protein is CASSQVRQLGEQFF. As DNA, the CDR3 is TGTGCCAGCAGCCAAGTGAGACAGTTGGGTGAGCAGTTCTTC.

This chain connects TRBV12-1 to TRBJ1-6. TRBV12-1 is classified as a pseudogene. CDR3 length: 15 amino acids. CDR3 region: CATPLTFSYNSPLHF. In DNA form, the CDR3 reads TGTGCCACCCCTTTAACTTTTTCCTATAATTCACCCCTCCACTTT.

This chain uses TRBV5-1 with TRBJ2-5, with D uncertain. CDR1 is SGHRS and CDR2 is YFSETQ in the germline V gene. The CDR3 length is 15 residues. The ends were cut back, 4 bases at V and 1 base at J, with 14 bases in the middle. CDR3 sequence reads: CASSPATTRQETQYF. DNA of the CDR3: TGCGCCAGCAGCCCCGCCACGACACGCCAAGAGACCCAGTACTTC.

The rearrangement uses TRBV5-6 and TRBJ2-5, with 12 bases matching TRBD2. Germline V gene sequence: CDR1 SGHDT, CDR2 YYEEEE. V trimming: 1 base; J trimming: 4 bases; junction bases outside the gene matches: 2. This CDR3 comprises 15 residues. The CDR3 sequence is CASSLLAGGRETQYF. CDR3 DNA sequence: TGTGCCAGCAGCTTGCTAGCGGGGGGGCGAGAGACCCAGTACTTC.

This rearrangement joins TRBV6-8 to TRBJ1-4; D may be TRBD1 (6 bases). Germline CDR1 is MNHGY and CDR2 is SAAAGT. V lost 8 bases to trimming and J lost 7 bases, with 14 bases between them. The CDR3 covers 13 residues. The CDR3 region has the DNA TGTGCCAGCCAGTACAGGGATACTGAAAAACTGTTTTTT. It translates to CASQYRDTEKLFF.

The chain combines TRBV3-1 (or the pseudogene TRBV3-2) with TRBJ2-1; 8 bases match TRBD2. The CDR3 runs 16 residues. Looked up from germline, CDR1 is LGHDT and CDR2 is YNNKEL (reference sequence). V shed 5 bases and J 1 base; nucleotides not matched to a gene: 7. CDR3 in DNA: TGTGCCAGCAGCGCGCGGGGGGCCTATTCCTACAATGAGCAGTTCTTC. Translating gives CASSARGAYSYNEQFF.

The chain recombines TRBV7-8 with TRBJ1-5; TRBD1 matches at 8 bases. This CDR3 is built from 15 residues. The V segment lost 0 bases and the J segment 7 bases; nucleotides outside the gene matches: 5. CDR1 is SGHVS and CDR2 is FQNEAQ in the germline V gene. CDR3 sequence reads: CASSLARQGKQPQHF. For the CDR3, the DNA is TGTGCCAGCAGCTTAGCGCGACAGGGGAAACAGCCCCAGCATTTT.

The CDR3 DNA sequence: TGTGCCAGCAGTCGACAGGAGACGAACACTGAAGCTTTCTTT. Protein product: CASSRQETNTEAFF. The V call is TRBV7-2, the J call TRBJ1-1, with a weak D call TRBD1 (6 bases). The V end lost 6 bases, the J end lost 1 base, and 12 bases lay between the germline ends. Germline V gene lookup returns CDR1 SGHTA and CDR2 FQGNSA. The CDR3 totals 14 residues.

The chain employs TRBV12-5 and TRBJ2-3, with TRBD2 matching over 13 bases. Germline V gives CDR1 LGHNT, CDR2 FRNRAP. The V gene end was trimmed by 2 bases and the J gene end by 2 bases; junction bases not matched to a gene: 7. The length of the CDR3 is 18 residues. This chain's CDR3 is CASGLIGLAGAFTDTQYF. The CDR3 region has the DNA TGTGCTAGTGGTTTGATCGGACTAGCGGGGGCCTTCACAGATACGCAGTATTTT. Using reference TRBV12-5 and TRBJ2-3 for the parts outside the CDR3, the full variable domain is DARVTQTPRHKVTEMGQEVTMRCQPILGHNTVFWYRQTMMQGLELLAYFRNRAPLDDSGMPKDRFSAEMPDATLATLKIQPSEPRDSAVYFCASGLIGLAGAFTDTQYFGPGTRLTVL.

The chain uses TRBV6-1 and TRBJ1-3; maybe TRBD1 (5 bases). Germline values: CDR1 MNHNS, CDR2 SASEGT. CDR3 size: 16 residues. V dropped 1 base and J dropped 0 bases, with 10 bases sitting between them. CDR3: CASSEDWGISGNTIYF. In DNA form, the CDR3 reads TGTGCCAGCAGTGAAGATTGGGGCATCTCTGGAAACACCATATATTTT.

CDR3 amino acids: CASSSATGTIYNEQFF. The CDR3 bases are TGTGCCAGCAGCTCCGCGACGGGGACTATCTACAATGAGCAGTTCTTC. The chain employs TRBV5-5 and TRBJ2-1; 7 bases align to TRBD2. Unmatched junction bases numbered 9, after V lost 3 bases and J lost 3 bases. The CDR3 is made up of 16 amino acids. Germline V lookup: CDR1 SGHKS, CDR2 YYEKEE (reference sequence).

The gene calls are TRBV9 and TRBJ2-1, with a possible D match to TRBD2 (7 bases). V was cut by 4 bases and J by 9 bases, with 26 bases left in between. This CDR3 has 17 amino acids. Germline assignment: CDR1 SGDLS and CDR2 YYNGEE. This chain's CDR3 is CASSPTGLIGGGGEQFF. In DNA, the CDR3 is TGTGCCAGCAGCCCCACGGGGCTTATAGGGGGGGGTGGTGAGCAGTTCTTC.

The chain joins TRBV28 to TRBJ2-3, with D possibly matching TRBD2 (5 bases). CDR1 is MDHEN, CDR2 SYDVKM, per germline. This CDR3 region has 13 residues. Trimming left V 7 bases short and J 10 bases short, with 18 bases between. CDR3 residues: CASTLPGGPSQYF. The CDR3 region has the DNA TGTGCCAGCACCCTCCCCGGAGGACCCTCGCAGTATTTT.

The chain has TRBV6-5 and TRBJ1-5; maybe TRBD1 (6 bases). V lost 5 bases to trimming and J lost 4 bases, with 9 bases between them. Germline values: CDR1 MNHEY, CDR2 SVGAGI. The CDR3 is made up of 13 amino acids. This CDR3 reads CASSTQGNQPQHF. The CDR3 nucleotides read TGTGCCAGCAGTACACAGGGAAATCAGCCCCAGCATTTT.

The J gene is TRBJ1-2, the V gene TRBV7-2; 12 bases fit TRBD1. The germline gives CDR1 SGHTA, CDR2 FQGNSA. The V and J ends lost 3 bases and 8 bases, in that order; junction bases with no gene match: 4. The CDR3 loop spans 14 amino acids. The CDR3 sequence: CASSLGQGARGYTF. In DNA form, the CDR3 reads TGTGCCAGCAGCTTGGGACAGGGGGCGCGAGGCTACACCTTC.

The V and J genes are TRBV2 and TRBJ1-4, with D possibly being TRBD1 (6 bases). CDR1 SNHLY and CDR2 FYNNEI come from the germline V gene. CDR3 length: 15 residues. V dropped 8 bases and J dropped 4 bases, with 17 bases sitting between them. The CDR3 DNA reads TGTGCCAGCCCCCCCGGGGGGCGCGATAATGAAAAACTGTTTTTT. It is translated as CASPPGGRDNEKLFF.

This clone was seen just once. V and J are TRBV18 and TRBJ1-6, with TRBD1 as a possible D gene (5 bases). The length of the CDR3 is 17 residues. In germline, CDR1 is KGHSH, CDR2 LQKENI. V was shortened by 3 bases and J by 0 bases, with 12 bases between the two germline ends. The CDR3 protein is CASSPTGQGSYNSPLHF. For the CDR3, the DNA is TGTGCCAGCTCACCTACAGGTCAGGGCTCCTATAATTCACCCCTCCACTTT.

This chain uses TRBV7-2 with TRBJ2-4; 8 positions match TRBD1. The germline V gene has CDR1 SGHTA and CDR2 FQGNSA. This CDR3 spans 14 amino acids. Unmatched junction bases numbered 0, after V lost 1 base and J lost 4 bases. Here the CDR3 DNA reads TGTGCCAGCAGCTTAGACAGGGGGAAAAACATTCAGTACTTC. Protein product: CASSLDRGKNIQYF.

The CDR3: CASSEALTGLKNSPLHF. The CDR3 bases are TGTGCCAGCAGTGAAGCCCTGACAGGGTTGAAGAATTCACCCCTCCACTTT. The rearrangement uses TRBV6-1 and TRBJ1-6; 7 bases are shared with TRBD1. Unmatched junction bases numbered 9, after V lost 0 bases and J lost 7 bases. Germline values: CDR1 MNHNS, CDR2 SASEGT. CDR3 length: 17 amino acids.

This clone appeared once. This chain uses TRBV9 with TRBJ1-3; D uncertain. V was cut by 3 bases and J by 3 bases, with 10 bases left in between. The CDR3 is 14 residues long. Germline CDR1 is SGDLS and CDR2 is YYNGEE. The DNA for the CDR3 is TGTGCCAGCAGCGGCCACGGTCTTGGAAACACCATATATTTT. This sequence encodes CASSGHGLGNTIYF.

The V and J genes are TRBV11-2 and TRBJ2-1; the match to TRBD2 covers 10 bases. V was pared by 2 bases and J by 5 bases, with 9 bases of the junction left unmatched. CDR1 and CDR2 (germline): SGHAT, FQNNGV. This CDR3 contains 17 residues. CDR3 DNA sequence: TGTGCCAGCAGCTTAATAGCGGGGGGCCGAATAAACAATGAGCAGTTCTTC. Its protein is CASSLIAGGRINNEQFF.

Concerning this clone itself: This CDR3 is also generated by other DNA sequences in the sample. This chain uses TRBV3-1 (or the pseudogene TRBV3-2) with TRBJ1-6, with a possible D match to TRBD1 (5 bases). V lost 4 bases and J lost 7, with 11 bases in between. Per the germline V gene, CDR1 is LGHDT and CDR2 is YNNKEL (reference sequence). This CDR3 is 14 amino acids long. CDR3 in DNA: TGTGCCAGCAGCCTTCGAGACAGAAATTCACCCCTCCACTTT. Protein: CASSLRDRNSPLHF.

This rearrangement joins TRBV19 to TRBJ1-5; D is uncertain. The length of the CDR3 is 14 residues. Trimming cost V 3 bases and J 3 bases, with 9 bases left between them. The germline gives CDR1 LNHDA, CDR2 SQIVND (reference sequence). This CDR3 reads CASSIGAANQPQHF. In nucleotides, the CDR3 is TGTGCCAGTAGTATTGGAGCCGCCAATCAGCCCCAGCATTTT.

The chain couples TRBV19 to TRBJ1-1; D is possibly TRBD1 (5 bases). The CDR3 spans 16 residues. CDR1 and CDR2 from the germline V gene are LNHDA and SQIVND (reference sequence). The V end was cut by 6 bases, the J end by 10 bases, with 27 bases between. In DNA, the CDR3 is TGTGCCAGTAGGAATTTCGGGAGGGGTGCTCTAAGTGTAGCTTTCTTT. Encoded protein: CASRNFGRGALSVAFF.

For the CDR3, the DNA is TGTGCCAGCAGCTTAGCCCCACAGGGGGCGAATGGACAGCCCCAGCATTTT. This gives the protein CASSLAPQGANGQPQHF. The chain combines TRBV5-8 with TRBJ1-5; TRBD1 agrees at 9 bases. V trimming: 2 bases; J trimming: 7 bases; junction bases outside the gene matches: 13. Germline CDR1 is SGHTS and CDR2 is YDEGEE. CDR3 size: 17 residues.

A single count supports this clone. V and J are TRBV5-1 and TRBJ2-1; 7 bases align to TRBD1. V lost 1 base to trimming and J lost 6 bases; unmatched junction nucleotides: 4. The germline V gene has CDR1 SGHRS and CDR2 YFSETQ. The CDR3 runs to 14 residues. This CDR3 is CASSLRDRTNEQFF. The CDR3 DNA is TGCGCCAGCAGCTTGCGGGACAGAACCAATGAGCAGTTCTTC.

The chain joins TRBV5-1 to TRBJ2-2, with D possibly being TRBD2 (5 bases). The ends were cut back, 1 base at V and 1 base at J, with 17 bases in the middle. Germline CDR1 is SGHRS and CDR2 is YFSETQ. The length of the CDR3 is 18 residues. This chain's CDR3 is CASSLLVSGRGNTGELFF. The CDR3 DNA follows: TGCGCCAGCAGCTTGCTGGTCAGTGGCCGGGGGAACACCGGGGAGCTGTTTTTT.

This chain joins TRBV9 and TRBJ1-3, with D maybe TRBD1 (6 bases). Germline CDR1 is SGDLS and CDR2 is YYNGEE. Trimming stripped 3 bases from V and 0 bases from J, with 10 bases between. CDR3 length: 15 residues. Here the CDR3 reads CASSGGQISGNTIYF. The CDR3 bases are TGTGCCAGCAGCGGGGGACAAATCTCTGGAAACACCATATATTTT. The complete variable domain, with remaining parts taken from reference TRBV9 and TRBJ1-3, reads DSGVTQTPKHLITATGQRVTLRCSPRSGDLSVYWYQQSLDQGLQFLIQYYNGEERAKGNILERFSAQQFPDLHSELNLSSLELGDSALYFCASSGGQISGNTIYFGEGSWLTVV.